This T cell receptor beta chain was captured in a study of blood T cell repertoires in COVID-19. The repertoire was sequenced with immunoSEQ multiplex PCR; TCRdb's copy has only in-frame clones and lacks some. In the table there are about 52,000 clones, over 75% of which are singletons. Unmatched junction bases numbered 5, after V lost 6 bases and J lost 1 base. Germline CDR1 and CDR2: SNHLY and FYNNEI. The CDR3 is 15 residues long. V and J are TRBV2 and TRBJ2-3; 9 nucleotides align to TRBD2. Specimen: peripheral blood. This receptor was identified in a man in his 70s with active COVID-19. CDR3 sequence (DNA): TGTGCCAGCAGCAACATAGCGGGGGGCACAGATACGCAGTATTTT. Protein: CASSNIAGGTDTQYF.